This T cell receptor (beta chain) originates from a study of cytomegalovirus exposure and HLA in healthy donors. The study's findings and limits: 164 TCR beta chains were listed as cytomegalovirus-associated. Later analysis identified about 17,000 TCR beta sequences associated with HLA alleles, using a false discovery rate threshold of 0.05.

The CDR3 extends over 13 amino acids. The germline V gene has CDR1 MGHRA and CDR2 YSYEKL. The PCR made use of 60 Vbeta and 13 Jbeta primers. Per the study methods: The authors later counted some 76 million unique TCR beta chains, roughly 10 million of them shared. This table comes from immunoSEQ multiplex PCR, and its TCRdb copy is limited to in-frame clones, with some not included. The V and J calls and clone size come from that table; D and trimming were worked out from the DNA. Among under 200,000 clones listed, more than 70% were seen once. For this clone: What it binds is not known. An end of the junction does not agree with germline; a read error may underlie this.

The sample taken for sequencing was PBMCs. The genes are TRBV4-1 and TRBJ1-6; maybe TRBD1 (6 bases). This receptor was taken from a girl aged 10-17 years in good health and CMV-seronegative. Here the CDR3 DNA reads TGCGCCAGCAGCCAAGAACAGGGAGGGATGGCTCGTTTT. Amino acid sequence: CASSQEQGGMARF.